This record looks at one T cell receptor (beta chain) sequence and its context. This clonotype was observed many times. Its antigen remains unidentified. Base qualities were left out, and no much larger clone turns up one base away. Ficoll-Paque density gradient centrifugation was the method used to isolate PBMCs. This record belongs to a study of T-cell memory formation after mild COVID-19 (dated by TCRdb to the early 2020s). Looking at the study overall: Most TCR sequence clusters were specific to one of the two donors. Longitudinal TCRalpha and TCRbeta repertoire sequencing tracked T-cell clones expanding and contracting after mild COVID-19 in two donors. The cohort comprised two young, previously healthy adult volunteers, one female and one male.

TCRdb records Illumina NovaSeq 6000 as the sequencer. TCRalpha and TCRbeta cDNA libraries were constructed by 5'RACE with constant-segment primers, with sample barcodes and unique molecular identifiers being introduced. RNA was extracted from every sample with Trizol reagent. Amplification of the libraries took two PCR steps, and the second step added a second sample barcode plus Illumina TruSeq adapters. Sequencing of libraries was performed on an Illumina NovaSeq with 2 x 150 bp paired-end reads. The original pipeline was this. Reads were demultiplexed and collapsed into UMI-guided consensus sequences with migec v1.2.7. Using mixcr v2.1.11, UMI consensuses were aligned to TRA and TRB V and J templates and then assembled into clonotypes. Clonotypes were classified as expanded or contracted when called significant by both edgeR and NoisET, with noise models trained on biological replicates. For edgeR calls, a false discovery rate-adjusted p below 0.01 and a log2 fold-change threshold of 1 were applied. As an exploratory analysis of dynamics, PCA with hierarchical clustering was applied to max-normalized trajectories of the 1000 most abundant clonotypes. Separately sequenced CD4+ and CD8+ repertoires were used to assign the CD4 or CD8 phenotype of responding clones. TCRdb passed the public sequencing reads through fastp at Q25 and MiXCR, retaining productive beta sequences. Each record represents a unique CDR3 protein, reported with the most common genes and DNA among its rows. These V and J calls originate from TCRdb's pipeline instead of the authors' own analysis. Across this sample there are about 200,000 distinct CDR3 sequences, with roughly 18% seen only once. Together, the top ten hold around 2.4% of the sample.

The research as a whole found: The study included only a couple of mild cases, and larger cohorts that include severe cases with pre-infection samples were judged to be necessary. SARS-CoV-2 specificity was not confirmed for the second-wave clones peaking on day 37. Clones that contracted from day 15 to 85 showed balanced CD4/CD8 phenotypes, whereas a second wave of clones that expanded from day 15 to 37 leaned towards CD4+. Contracting CD4+ clones were found mainly in CM and EM memory subsets, while CD8+ clones were enriched in EMRA. Some responding clones were detected in pre-infection memory, which suggested that pre-existing cross-reactive memory T cells had joined the SARS-CoV-2 response.

CDR1 and CDR2, looked up from the germline V gene, are SGHAT and FQNNGV. The CDR3 has 16 amino acids, counting the end cysteine and phenylalanine. The only DNA kept is the CDR3, 48 bases in frame from the first base. V lost 5 bases and J lost 0 bases; the stretch between them is 15 bases long. In this chain, TRBV11-2 is recombined with TRBJ2-3; the D call could be TRBD1 or TRBD2, with each sharing 5 bases. The sequence was collected from an adult woman who had mild COVID-19 (a few samples of this study predate the infection). The sample titles of this study are shuffled in the database, so cell type and time point are left out; the donor was told from shared clones. What was sequenced was PBMCs or a T cell subset sorted from them (not recorded which). The DNA sequence is as follows: TGTGCCAGCAGCCCGAGGGGCCGCGGAAGCACAGATACGCAGTATTTT. It encodes CASSPRGRGSTDTQYF.